This T cell receptor (beta chain) was profiled in a study of Graves' ophthalmopathy and Graves' hyperthyroidism. In the study overall: Peripheral blood was collected at initial diagnosis, before any treatment.

Active ophthalmopathy (CAS at least 3, NOSPECS at least 4), lasting under 3 months. Other autoimmune diseases, uncontrolled infections, pregnancy or lactation led to the exclusion of patients. Amplification from RNA transcripts yielded the TCR beta CDR3 regions. The first-round RT-PCR employed HTBI primers together with the Qiagen OneStep RT-PCR kit. A multiplex PCR was then performed as the second round. TCRdb re-called the multiplex PCR reads with MiXCR, one entry per CDR3 protein. Of about 740,000 distinct CDR3 sequences in the sample, about 44% are singletons; the top ten hold approximately 43%. The clonotype was recovered from an adult man with Graves' ophthalmopathy. Sequencing used peripheral blood.

For the CDR3, the DNA is TGCAGTGCTAGAGATTGGAGGGGGACGGGGGAAACCTACGAGCAGTACTTC. Protein: CSARDWRGTGETYEQYF. J is TRBJ2-7 and V is TRBV20-1; D is perhaps TRBD1 or TRBD2 (6 bases each). The CDR3 runs to 17 residues. Trimming cost V 0 bases and J 2 bases, with 20 bases left between them. The germline V gene encodes CDR1 DFQATT and CDR2 SNEGSKA (reference sequence).